This is a list of T cell receptor beta chains from one sample in a study of shared clonotypes between healthy human individuals. Clones were read by immunoSEQ multiplex PCR, and TCRdb kept only the in-frame ones, dropping some. The table includes about 2.2 million clones, around 95% detected once. Sequences were obtained from naive CD8+ T cells from PBMCs. The receptors stem from a man aged 18 to 29 in good health. Some clones in this sample may be carry-over from other donors' samples. CDR3s include the opening cysteine and the closing phenylalanine or tryptophan. D genes are given only for firm matches. The size entry is marked missing in some rows and otherwise reads once, few, many or a size class.

d_call j_call v_call clone_size cdr3_aa cdr3_nt
TRBD1 TRBJ1-2 TRBV4-2 . CASSRDKIGQGEGYTF TGTGCCAGCAGCCGAGACAAGATCGGCCAGGGGGAGGGCTACACCTTC
TRBD2 TRBJ2-7 TRBV13 . CASSLVASGRNEQYF TGTGCCAGCAGCTTAGTAGCTAGCGGGAGAAACGAGCAGTACTTC
. TRBJ1-2 TRBV5-6 . CASSPGENPFYGYTF TGTGCCAGCAGCCCCGGGGAGAATCCCTTCTATGGCTACACCTTC
. TRBJ2-5 TRBV11-3 . CASSLLDPPVRETQYF TGTGCCAGCAGCTTATTGGACCCTCCGGTTAGAGAGACCCAGTACTTC
. TRBJ2-5 TRBV5-1 . CASSSDRTGPQETQYF TGCGCCAGCAGCTCAGACAGAACCGGGCCCCAAGAGACCCAGTACTTC
. TRBJ1-2 TRBV29-1 . CSVKGLTIYGYTF TGCAGCGTTAAGGGACTGACCATCTATGGCTACACCTTC
. TRBJ2-2 TRBV9 . CASSGTGSAGELFF TGTGCCAGCAGCGGTACAGGGAGTGCCGGGGAGCTGTTTTTT
. TRBJ2-7 TRBV4-2 . CASSQDGAFSYEQYF TGTGCCAGCAGCCAAGATGGCGCTTTTTCCTACGAGCAGTACTTC
TRBD2 TRBJ2-5 TRBV27 . CASSYGAGGPGETQYF TGTGCCAGCAGTTACGGTGCGGGAGGGCCCGGAGAGACCCAGTACTTC
. TRBJ1-1 TRBV28 . CASSLFGGVKAFF TGTGCCAGCAGTTTATTCGGGGGGGTTAAAGCTTTCTTT
TRBD2 TRBJ2-3 TRBV27 . CASSLSFLGLADTDTQYF TGTGCCAGCAGTCTCTCCTTCCTGGGACTAGCGGACACAGATACGCAGTATTTT
TRBD2 TRBJ2-3 TRBV14 . CASSPILAGTDTQYF TGTGCCAGCAGCCCCATTTTAGCGGGAACAGATACGCAGTATTTT
. TRBJ1-3 TRBV9 once CASSAAGFSGNTIYF TGTGCCAGCAGCGCCGCGGGCTTCTCTGGAAACACCATATATTTT
. TRBJ2-7 TRBV11-3 . CASSPGGGEQYF TGTGCCAGCAGCCCGGGTGGGGGCGAGCAGTACTTC
. TRBJ2-2 TRBV27 . CASSFQNWAAGELFF TGTGCCAGCAGTTTTCAAAATTGGGCGGCCGGGGAGCTGTTTTTT
TRBD2 TRBJ2-3 TRBV6-6 . CASSSGLAGTDTQYF TGTGCCAGCAGTTCCGGACTAGCCGGGACAGATACGCAGTATTTT
TRBD1 TRBJ1-2 TRBV5-8 . CASSDRTGAFYGYTF TGTGCCAGCAGCGATAGGACAGGGGCCTTCTATGGCTACACCTTC
TRBD1 TRBJ2-6 TRBV7-9 . CASSLRDRGSGANVLTF TGTGCCAGCAGCCTCCGGGACAGGGGGTCCGGGGCCAACGTCCTGACTTTC
. TRBJ2-2 TRBV6-1 . CASSEASAHNTGELFF TGTGCCAGCAGTGAAGCGTCCGCCCACAACACCGGGGAGCTGTTTTTT
. TRBJ2-1 TRBV15 . CATRLDTINEQFF TGTGCCACCAGATTGGACACTATCAATGAGCAGTTCTTC
TRBD2 TRBJ2-1 TRBV9 . CASRGTSQEEQFF TGTGCCAGCAGGGGGACTAGCCAGGAGGAGCAGTTCTTC
. TRBJ2-7 TRBV18 . CASSPLLALVTYEQYF TGTGCCAGCTCACCACTTTTAGCCCTAGTAACCTACGAGCAGTACTTC
. TRBJ1-3 TRBV15 . CATSRDGGNGNTIYF TGTGCCACCAGCAGAGATGGGGGAAACGGAAACACCATATATTTT
. TRBJ1-1 TRBV30 few CAWITLQNTEAFF TGTGCCTGGATTACTTTGCAGAACACTGAAGCTTTCTTT
TRBD1 TRBJ2-1 TRBV7-9 . CASSDRTGLGSYNEQFF TGTGCCAGCAGCGACCGGACAGGGCTAGGCTCCTACAATGAGCAGTTCTTC
. TRBJ1-3 TRBV30 . CAWSPSRGRKAGNTIYF TGTGCCTGGAGTCCCTCCCGGGGAAGGAAAGCTGGAAACACCATATATTTT
. TRBJ2-7 TRBV18 . CASSPGPTLVLYEQYF TGTGCCAGCTCACCAGGTCCGACACTTGTACTCTACGAGCAGTACTTC
TRBD1 TRBJ2-7 TRBV5-8 . CASSLDRGGYEQYF TGTGCCAGCAGCTTAGACAGGGGGGGATACGAGCAGTACTTC
TRBD2 TRBJ2-1 TRBV6-6 once CASTLSGRAPNEQFF TGTGCCAGCACCCTTAGCGGGAGGGCCCCCAATGAGCAGTTCTTC
. TRBJ2-7 TRBV28 . CASSLEQSYEQYF TGTGCCAGCAGTTTGGAACAGTCCTACGAGCAGTACTTC
. TRBJ2-7 TRBV28 once CASSFEDNSYEQYF TGTGCCAGCAGTTTCGAGGACAACTCCTACGAGCAGTACTTC
. TRBJ2-5 TRBV7-9 . CASTYFPLGRPQETQYF TGTGCCAGCACCTACTTCCCCCTTGGCAGACCTCAAGAGACCCAGTACTTC
. TRBJ2-1 TRBV29-1 . CSEGTASPYNEQFF TGCAGCGAGGGGACGGCTTCCCCTTACAATGAGCAGTTCTTC
TRBD2 TRBJ2-5 TRBV4-1 . CASSQVALARETQYF TGCGCCAGCAGCCAAGTCGCACTAGCGAGAGAGACCCAGTACTTC
TRBD1 TRBJ1-2 TRBV25-1 . CASSGGQRGYTF TGTGCCAGCAGTGGGGGACAGCGCGGCTACACCTTC
TRBD1 TRBJ1-5 TRBV9 . CASSEGTDNQPQHF TGTGCCAGCAGCGAAGGGACAGATAATCAGCCCCAGCATTTT
. TRBJ2-2 TRBV25-1 once CATGRGTGELFF TGTGCCACCGGCAGAGGGACCGGGGAGCTGTTTTTT
TRBD2 TRBJ2-7 TRBV7-9 . CASTTGGAYEQYF TGTGCCAGCACCACCGGGGGGGCCTACGAGCAGTACTTC
TRBD1 TRBJ2-2 TRBV27 . CATRTGGNTGELFF TGTGCCACTAGGACAGGCGGGAACACCGGGGAGCTGTTTTTT
TRBD2 TRBJ2-1 TRBV7-3 . CASSLGAGEADEQFF TGTGCCAGCAGCTTAGGAGCGGGAGAGGCGGATGAGCAGTTCTTC
TRBD1 TRBJ1-4 TRBV27 . CASSPHPGQSNEKLFF TGTGCCAGCAGTCCACATCCGGGACAGAGTAATGAAAAACTGTTTTTT
TRBD1 TRBJ1-3 TRBV5-1 . CASSASTGLSGNTIYF TGCGCCAGCAGCGCCTCGACAGGGCTCTCTGGAAACACCATATATTTT